The 18 T cell receptor beta chains in this list originate from one sample, sequenced in a study of T cell changes during pregnancy in multiple sclerosis. This table comes from immunoSEQ multiplex PCR, and its TCRdb copy is limited to in-frame clones, with some not included. The table has under 65,000 clones, roughly 93% seen once. Specimen: CD8+ T cells from peripheral blood mononuclear cells, collected in the third trimester of pregnancy. These receptor sequences come from a female donor with multiple sclerosis, enrolled in a pregnancy study.

This chain uses TRBV5-1 with TRBJ2-7, with 9 bases identical to TRBD1. The junction had 7 bases not matched to a gene; V was cut back by 4 bases and J by 5 bases. Looked up from germline, CDR1 is SGHRS and CDR2 is YFSETQ. There are 14 residues in the CDR3. CDR3 loop: CASSTGQGINEQYF. For the CDR3, the DNA is TGCGCCAGCAGCACCGGACAGGGGATCAACGAGCAGTACTTC.

J is TRBJ1-1 and V is TRBV5-1, with 8 positions matching TRBD1. Trimming cost V 5 bases and J 5 bases; bases outside gene matches: 11. The germline V gene encodes CDR1 SGHRS and CDR2 YFSETQ. The CDR3 has 15 residues. DNA of the CDR3: TGCGCCAGCAGGGCCCGGGTGGACAGGGAAACTGAAGCTTTCTTT. It is translated as CASRARVDRETEAFF.

This chain uses TRBV14 with TRBJ1-2; perhaps TRBD1 as D (6 bases). Germline V CDR1 and CDR2: SGHDN, FVKESK. The CDR3 has 13 amino acids. Trimming removed 6 bases from V and 3 bases from J, with 11 bases in between. The chain's CDR3 is CASSFGQYYGYTF. The CDR3 coding sequence is TGTGCCAGCAGTTTCGGACAGTACTATGGCTACACCTTC.

The genes are TRBV4-1 and TRBJ2-7; TRBD2 might be the D (5 bases). V was shortened by 1 base and J by 5 bases, with 9 bases between the two germline ends. This CDR3 comprises 13 residues. Germline V gene lookup returns CDR1 MGHRA and CDR2 YSYEKL. CDR3 in amino acids: CASSQVPGDEQYF. CDR3 DNA: TGCGCCAGCAGCCAAGTGCCCGGGGACGAGCAGTACTTC.

V and J are TRBV27 and TRBJ2-2, with D possibly being TRBD2 (6 bases). V was shortened by 6 bases and J by 7 bases, with 12 bases between the two germline ends. In germline, CDR1 is MNHEY, CDR2 SMNVEV (reference sequence). The CDR3 consists of 13 residues. The CDR3 sequence: CASSPRGYGELFF. Here the CDR3 DNA reads TGTGCCAGCAGCCCCCGGGGGTACGGGGAGCTGTTTTTT.

This clone was seen just once. V gene TRBV15 combines with J gene TRBJ2-3; D possibly corresponds to TRBD1 (6 bases). V was shortened by 0 bases and J by 1 base, with 11 bases between the two germline ends. Per the germline V gene, CDR1 is LNHNV and CDR2 is YYDKDF (reference sequence). The CDR3 has 16 residues. CDR3: CATSREKGVGTDTQYF. CDR3 nucleotide sequence: TGTGCCACCAGCAGAGAGAAGGGGGTCGGCACAGATACGCAGTATTTT.

This chain uses TRBV6-5 with TRBJ2-5; 11 bases are a match to TRBD2. Germline V gene lookup returns CDR1 MNHEY and CDR2 SVGAGI. The V and J ends lost 0 bases and 3 bases, in that order; junction bases with no gene match: 3. CDR3 length equals 16 residues. CDR3 coding DNA: TGTGCCAGCAGTTACTCTGATAGCGGGAGGGAAGAGACCCAGTACTTC. Translated: CASSYSDSGREETQYF.

The chain joins TRBV2 to TRBJ2-5; 10 bases are a match to TRBD1. The CDR3 has 16 residues. V shed 2 bases, J shed 2 bases, and the junction held 5 bases outside the gene matches. Germline CDR1 reads SNHLY; CDR2 reads FYNNEI. CDR3 coding DNA: TGTGCCAGCAGTGAACTGGGACAGGGGTGGCAAGAGACCCAGTACTTC. This gives the protein CASSELGQGWQETQYF.

V usage is TRBV10-3 and J usage is TRBJ1-1, with D perhaps TRBD1 (6 bases). Germline CDR1 reads ENHRY; CDR2 reads SYGVKD. The CDR3 spans 13 residues. Trimming cost V 11 bases and J 3 bases, with 16 bases left between them. CDR3 region: CAARSRGDTEAFF. CDR3 sequence (DNA): TGTGCCGCGCGGTCCAGGGGAGACACTGAAGCTTTCTTT.

This chain links TRBV28 with TRBJ1-5; 11 nucleotides align to TRBD1. The CDR3 runs 16 residues. V gave up 5 bases and J gave up 7 bases; unmatched junction bases: 10. Germline V gene lookup returns CDR1 MDHEN and CDR2 SYDVKM. The CDR3 sequence is CASSPRTGGAGQPQHF. The CDR3 DNA follows: TGTGCCAGCAGTCCGCGGACAGGGGGCGCTGGGCAGCCCCAGCATTTT.

This sequence joins TRBV11-3 and TRBJ2-7, with D perhaps TRBD1 (5 bases). The CDR3 is made up of 12 amino acids. V gave up 1 base and J gave up 7 bases, with 8 bases separating them. CDR1 is SGHNT, CDR2 YENEEA, per germline. The CDR3 DNA reads as TGTGCCAGCAGCTTAGGGGGCGGTGAGCAGTACTTC. Its translation is CASSLGGGEQYF.

This clone appeared once. The chain joins TRBV6-4 to TRBJ1-5; the D gene is possibly TRBD1 (5 bases). V lost 0 bases and J 6 bases, leaving 9 bases between the germline ends. Looked up from germline, CDR1 is MRHNA and CDR2 is SNTAGT. The CDR3 runs 14 residues. CDR3 DNA: TGTGCCAGCAGTGACTCGGAGGGGAGTCAGCCCCAGCATTTT. Its translation is CASSDSEGSQPQHF.

In its sample, this clone was seen once. DNA for the CDR3: TGCGCCAGCAGCCAAGATAGGACTTTAACCGGGGAGCTGTTTTTT. Translating gives CASSQDRTLTGELFF. This chain uses TRBV4-1 with TRBJ2-2; weak D call: TRBD2 (5 bases). Trimming left V 0 bases short and J 5 bases short, with 10 bases between. CDR3 length: 15 amino acids. Germline CDR1 reads MGHRA; CDR2 reads YSYEKL.

The chain employs TRBV4-3 and TRBJ2-1; 8 bases agree with TRBD2. V gave up 0 bases and J gave up 6 bases; unmatched junction bases: 10. The CDR3 has 17 residues. Germline V gene sequence: CDR1 LGHNA, CDR2 YSLEER. CDR3 sequence: CASSQDRREELSNEQFF. CDR3 nucleotide sequence: TGCGCCAGCAGCCAAGATCGGCGGGAGGAACTTAGCAATGAGCAGTTCTTC.

The chain links TRBV9 to TRBJ2-1, with D tentatively TRBD2 (6 bases). Germline V gene data show CDR1 as SGDLS and CDR2 as YYNGEE. The CDR3 has 19 amino acids. Trimming removed 4 bases from V and 8 bases from J, with 31 bases in between. The chain's CDR3 is CASSLPAVPGTPPEDEQFF. DNA of the CDR3: TGTGCCAGCAGCCTCCCTGCTGTACCCGGGACTCCCCCAGAGGATGAGCAGTTCTTC.

The chain is built from TRBV19 and TRBJ1-5, with D hard to call. The V gene lost 3 bases and the J gene lost 0 bases, with 9 bases spanning the gap. CDR1 is LNHDA, CDR2 SQIVND, per germline (reference sequence). This CDR3 is 15 amino acids long. CDR3 residues: CASSMSHYSNQPQHF. CDR3 DNA: TGTGCCAGTAGTATGAGTCATTATAGCAATCAGCCCCAGCATTTT.

The V and J genes are TRBV7-9 and TRBJ1-2; 10 positions match TRBD1. The germline V gene encodes CDR1 SEHNR and CDR2 FQNEAQ (reference sequence). This CDR3 is built from 15 residues. V trimming: 0 bases; J trimming: 7 bases; junction bases outside the gene matches: 5. The CDR3 region is CASSLAGTGESGYTF. In nucleotides, the CDR3 is TGTGCCAGCAGCTTAGCAGGGACAGGGGAAAGTGGCTACACCTTC.

The chain joins TRBV9 to TRBJ2-7; 7 bases agree with TRBD2. Germline trimming cut 3 bases from V and 7 bases from J; bases unmatched to any gene: 4. In germline, CDR1 is SGDLS, CDR2 YYNGEE. This CDR3 spans 12 amino acids. CDR3 DNA sequence: TGTGCCAGCAGCGGGGAGGGGTGGGAGCAGTACTTC. Amino acids: CASSGEGWEQYF.